This TCR beta chain comes out of a study of OX40 agonist ivuxolimab in advanced cancers. Background on the study: Anti-PD-1, anti-PD-L1 or anti-CTLA-4 therapy given earlier was allowed, and roughly 40% had some. Three patients showed partial responses: one hepatocellular carcinoma and two cutaneous melanoma cases.

The method was immunoSEQ multiplex PCR; TCRdb's version includes in-frame clones alone and lacks a portion of them. The table lists roughly 70,000 clones, 80% to 90% of them singletons. To note about this clone: Its antigen remains unknown.

Autoimmune disease history or systemic immunosuppression disqualified patients. V was clipped by 2 bases and J by 6 bases, with 14 bases between them. The length of the CDR3 is 14 residues. Looked up from germline, CDR1 is KGHSH and CDR2 is LQKENI. Study-level results: On average, CD8+ T cells showed a greater number of expanded clones than CD4+.

The clonotype originates from an adult with an advanced solid tumor such as melanoma, head and neck, liver or kidney cancer. The chain couples TRBV18 to TRBJ2-7; D might be TRBD2 (6 bases). The sample consisted of CD4+ or CD8+ T cells sorted from blood, taken in a trial of the OX40 agonist ivuxolimab. In DNA, the CDR3 is TGTGCCAGCTCACCAGCTTCGGGGGTAGGCGAGCAGTACTTC. This gives the protein CASSPASGVGEQYF.